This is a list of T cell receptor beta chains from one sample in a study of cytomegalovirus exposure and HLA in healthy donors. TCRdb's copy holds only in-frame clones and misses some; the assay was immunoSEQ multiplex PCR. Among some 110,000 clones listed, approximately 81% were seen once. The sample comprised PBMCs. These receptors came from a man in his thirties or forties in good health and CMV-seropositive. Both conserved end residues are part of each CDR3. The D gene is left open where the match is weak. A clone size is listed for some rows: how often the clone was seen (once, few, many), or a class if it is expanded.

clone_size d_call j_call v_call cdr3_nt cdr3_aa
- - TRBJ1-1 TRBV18 TGTGCCAGCTCCCGCGCAGGAGGGGACACTGAAGCTTTCTTT CASSRAGGDTEAFF
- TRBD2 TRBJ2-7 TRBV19 TGTGCCAGTAGTATTAGCGGGGGGCTGACCTACGAGCAGTACTTC CASSISGGLTYEQYF
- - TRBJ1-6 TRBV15 TGTGCCACCAGCAGAGGAGACAGAGATAATTCACCCCTCCACTTT CATSRGDRDNSPLHF
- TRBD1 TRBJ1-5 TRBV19 TGTGCCAGTACCCTTGGGACAGGTCGTAATCAGCCCCAGCATTTT CASTLGTGRNQPQHF
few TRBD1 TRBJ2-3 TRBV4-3 TGCGCCAGCAGCCAAGAGGGGACAGGGTTTGCAGATACGCAGTATTTT CASSQEGTGFADTQYF
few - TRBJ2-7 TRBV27 TGTGCCAGCGGCTTCTACGAGCAGTACTTC CASGFYEQYF
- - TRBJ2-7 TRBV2 TGTGCCAGCGGGGCAACCTACGAGCAGTACTTC CASGATYEQYF
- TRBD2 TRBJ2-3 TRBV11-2 TGTGCCAGCAGTCCGGGGACTAGCGGGGCCAGGGATACGCAGTATTTT CASSPGTSGARDTQYF
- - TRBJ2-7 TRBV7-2 TGTGCCAGCAGCCCCACGTTCGGTCCCTACGAGCAGTACTTC CASSPTFGPYEQYF
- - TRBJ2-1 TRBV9 TGTGCCAGCAGCAAAAATGACAGGAATGAGCAGTTCTTC CASSKNDRNEQFF
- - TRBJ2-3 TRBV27 TGTGCCAGCAGGACTAAACCCGCGGGGTTGGGTACGCAGTATTTT CASRTKPAGLGTQYF
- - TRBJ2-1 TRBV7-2 TGTGCCAGCAGCTTAGCCGGGACTCCATATTACAATGAGCAGTTCTTC CASSLAGTPYYNEQFF
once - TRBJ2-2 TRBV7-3 TGTGCCAGCAGCTCTACCACTTCAGGGGTGGGCGGGGAGCTGTTTTTT CASSSTTSGVGGELFF
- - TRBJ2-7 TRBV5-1 TGCGCCAGCAGCGCAGCCTACGAGCAGTACTTC CASSAAYEQYF
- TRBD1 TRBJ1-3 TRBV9 TGTGCCAGCAGCTTCCGGGACAGGGGGCTCGCTGGAAACACCATATATTTT CASSFRDRGLAGNTIYF
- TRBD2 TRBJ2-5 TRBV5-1 TGCGCCAGCAGCAGTAGGACTAGCGGCCAAGAGACCCAGTACTTC CASSSRTSGQETQYF
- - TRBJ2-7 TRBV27 TGTGCCAGCCGCTCGGAGAGGGAGGCCCCCCGGCTCGAGCAGTACTTC CASRSEREAPRLEQYF
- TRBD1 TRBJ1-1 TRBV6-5 TGTGCCAGCAATACGATACAGGGGGGGAACACTGAAGCTTTCTTT CASNTIQGGNTEAFF
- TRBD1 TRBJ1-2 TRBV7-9 TGTTCCAGCAGCCCGGAATTTGGGACAGGGGATGGCTACACCTTC CSSSPEFGTGDGYTF
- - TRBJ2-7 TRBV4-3 TGCGCCAGCAGCCATGGCCAAAACTACGAGCAGTACTTC CASSHGQNYEQYF
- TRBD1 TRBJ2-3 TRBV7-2 TGTGCCAGCAGCGGACAGGGAACCCGCACAGATACGCAGTATTTT CASSGQGTRTDTQYF
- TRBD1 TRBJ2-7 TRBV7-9 TGTTCCAGCAGCTCAAACCGGGGACAGGGGTACTACGAGCAGTACTTC CSSSSNRGQGYYEQYF
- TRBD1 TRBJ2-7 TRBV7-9 TGTGCCAGCAGCTTAGGGGCAGGGGGAACCCCGATTAGGCAGTACTTC CASSLGAGGTPIRQYF
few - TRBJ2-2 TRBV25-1 TGTGCCAGCAGTGGAGATGTCTACACCGGGGAGCTGTTTTTT CASSGDVYTGELFF
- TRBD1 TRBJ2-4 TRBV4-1 TGCGCCAGCAGCCAAGAAGGGACAGGGGGCCCCAAAAACAGTCAGTACTTC CASSQEGTGGPKNSQYF
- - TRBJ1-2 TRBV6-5 TGTGCCAGCAGCCCACGAGCCGAGGTCGGCTACACCTTC CASSPRAEVGYTF
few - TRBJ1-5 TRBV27 TGTGCCAGCAGTTTGGGACACTACAATCAGCCCCAGCATTTT CASSLGHYNQPQHF
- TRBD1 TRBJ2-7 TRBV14 TGTGCCAGCAGCAGATCGGGACAGGGACCTTACGAGCAGTACTTC CASSRSGQGPYEQYF
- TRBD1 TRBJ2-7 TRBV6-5 TGTGCCAGCAGTGACAGGGGTCCCTACGAGCAGTACTTC CASSDRGPYEQYF
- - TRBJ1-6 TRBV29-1 TGCAGCGTTGGCTTTGGGACACCTAATTCACCCCTCCACTTT CSVGFGTPNSPLHF
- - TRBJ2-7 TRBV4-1 TGCGCCAGCAGCCAAGATTGGCAGTTTGACTACGAGCAGTACTTC CASSQDWQFDYEQYF
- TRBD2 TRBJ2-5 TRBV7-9 TGTTCCAGCAGCTTAGGGGCGGGGGGGACATCGGAGACCCAGTACTTC CSSSLGAGGTSETQYF
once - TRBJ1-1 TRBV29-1 TGCAGCCATCGGGGGGATCCTATGAACACTGAAGCTTTCTTT CSHRGDPMNTEAFF
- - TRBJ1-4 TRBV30 TGTGCCCGTTCTCAGGGGATTTTAAGAACTAATGAAAAACTGTTTTTT CARSQGILRTNEKLFF
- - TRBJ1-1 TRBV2 TGTGCCAGCAGTGACCGCACACAGAACACTGAAGCTTTCTTT CASSDRTQNTEAFF
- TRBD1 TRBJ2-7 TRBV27 TGTGCCAGCAGTTTAGGGACAGGGTTGCGCGAGCAGTACTTC CASSLGTGLREQYF
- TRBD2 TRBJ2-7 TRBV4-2 TGTGCCAGCAGCCAGGTAGGGACTAGCGGGAGCTACGAGCAGTACTTC CASSQVGTSGSYEQYF
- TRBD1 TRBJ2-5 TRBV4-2 TGTGCCAGCAGCCAAGAGGGCCCGGGACAGGGAGGTGAGACCCAGTACTTC CASSQEGPGQGGETQYF
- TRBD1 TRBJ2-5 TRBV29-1 TGCAGCGTTCAGGGGGCGGGAGAGACCCAGTACTTC CSVQGAGETQYF
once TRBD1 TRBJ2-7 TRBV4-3 TGCGCCAGCAGCCAAGATCACAGGGGTGGCTACGAGCAGTACTTC CASSQDHRGGYEQYF
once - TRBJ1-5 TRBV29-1 TGCAGCGCACGGGGGGGCAGCAATCAGCCCCAGCATTTT CSARGGSNQPQHF
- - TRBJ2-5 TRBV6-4 TGTGCCAGCATCACCCCGGTGGCAGGATCAGAGACCCAGTACTTC CASITPVAGSETQYF